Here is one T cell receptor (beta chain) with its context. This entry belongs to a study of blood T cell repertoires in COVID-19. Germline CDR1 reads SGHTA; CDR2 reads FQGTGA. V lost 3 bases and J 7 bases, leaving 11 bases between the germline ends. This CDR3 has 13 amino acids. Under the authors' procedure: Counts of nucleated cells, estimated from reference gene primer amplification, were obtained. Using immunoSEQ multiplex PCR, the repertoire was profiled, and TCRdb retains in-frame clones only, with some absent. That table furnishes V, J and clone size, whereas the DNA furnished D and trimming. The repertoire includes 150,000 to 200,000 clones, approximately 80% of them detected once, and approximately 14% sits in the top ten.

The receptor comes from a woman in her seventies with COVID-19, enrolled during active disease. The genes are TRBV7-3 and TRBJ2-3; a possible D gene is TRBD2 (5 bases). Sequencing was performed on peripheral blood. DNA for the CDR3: TGTGCCAGCAGCTTTGGCGGGTCTTATACGCAGTATTTT. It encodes CASSFGGSYTQYF.